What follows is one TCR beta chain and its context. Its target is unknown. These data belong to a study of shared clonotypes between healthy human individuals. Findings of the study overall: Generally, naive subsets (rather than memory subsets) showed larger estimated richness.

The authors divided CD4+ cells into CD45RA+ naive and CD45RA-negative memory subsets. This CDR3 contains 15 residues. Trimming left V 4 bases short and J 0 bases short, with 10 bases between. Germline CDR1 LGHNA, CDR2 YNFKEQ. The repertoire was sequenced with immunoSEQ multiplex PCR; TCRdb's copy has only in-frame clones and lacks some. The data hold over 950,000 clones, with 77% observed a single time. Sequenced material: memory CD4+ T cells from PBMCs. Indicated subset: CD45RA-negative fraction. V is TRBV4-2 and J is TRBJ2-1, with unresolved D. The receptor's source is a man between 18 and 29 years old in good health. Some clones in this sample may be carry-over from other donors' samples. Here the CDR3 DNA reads TGTGCCAGCAGCCCAGCGTACAGCTCCTACAATGAGCAGTTCTTC. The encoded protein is CASSPAYSSYNEQFF.